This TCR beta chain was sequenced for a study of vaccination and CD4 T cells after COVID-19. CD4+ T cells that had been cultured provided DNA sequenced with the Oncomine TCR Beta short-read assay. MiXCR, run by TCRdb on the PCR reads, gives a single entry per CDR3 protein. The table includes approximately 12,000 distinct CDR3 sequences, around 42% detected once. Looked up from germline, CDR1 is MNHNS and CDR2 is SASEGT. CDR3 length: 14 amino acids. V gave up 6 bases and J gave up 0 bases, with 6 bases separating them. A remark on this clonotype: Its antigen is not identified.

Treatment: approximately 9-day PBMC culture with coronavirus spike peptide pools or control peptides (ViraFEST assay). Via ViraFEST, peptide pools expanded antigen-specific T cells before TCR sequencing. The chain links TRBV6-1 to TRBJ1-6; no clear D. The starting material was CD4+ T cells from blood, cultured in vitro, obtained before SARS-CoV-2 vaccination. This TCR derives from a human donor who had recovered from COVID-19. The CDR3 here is CASRLGSYNSPLHF. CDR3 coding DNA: TGTGCCAGCAGGTTGGGCTCCTATAATTCACCCCTCCACTTT.